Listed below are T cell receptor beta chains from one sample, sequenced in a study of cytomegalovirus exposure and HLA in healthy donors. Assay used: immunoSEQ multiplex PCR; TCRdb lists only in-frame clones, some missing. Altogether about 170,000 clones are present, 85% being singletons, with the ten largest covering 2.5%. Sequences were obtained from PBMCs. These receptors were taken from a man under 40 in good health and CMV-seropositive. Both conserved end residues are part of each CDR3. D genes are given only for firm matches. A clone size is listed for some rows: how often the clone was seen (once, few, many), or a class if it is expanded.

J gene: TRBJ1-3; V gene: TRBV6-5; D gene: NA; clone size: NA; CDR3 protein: CASSYDHSAPGNTIYF; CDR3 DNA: TGTGCCAGCAGTTACGATCACAGTGCTCCTGGAAACACCATATATTTT
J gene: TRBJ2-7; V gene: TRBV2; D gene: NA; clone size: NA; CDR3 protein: CASSELDTSSYEQYF; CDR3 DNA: TGTGCCAGCAGTGAACTGGACACAAGCTCCTACGAGCAGTACTTC
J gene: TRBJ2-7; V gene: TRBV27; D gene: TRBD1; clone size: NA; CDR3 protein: CASSHDRGSYEQYF; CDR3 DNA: TGTGCCAGCAGTCATGACAGGGGCTCCTACGAGCAGTACTTC
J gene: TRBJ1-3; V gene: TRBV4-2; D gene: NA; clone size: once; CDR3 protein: CASSQARGSSGNTIYF; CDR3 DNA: TGTGCCAGCAGCCAAGCTAGGGGATCCTCTGGAAACACCATATATTTT
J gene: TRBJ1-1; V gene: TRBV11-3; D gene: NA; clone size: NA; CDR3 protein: CASSLGTTIGAEAFF; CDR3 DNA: TGTGCCAGCAGCCTCGGGACAACCATTGGGGCTGAAGCTTTCTTT
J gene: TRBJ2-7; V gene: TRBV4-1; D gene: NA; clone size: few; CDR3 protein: CASSQDRGSGYEQYF; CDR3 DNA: TGCGCCAGCAGCCAAGATAGAGGGAGTGGTTACGAGCAGTACTTC
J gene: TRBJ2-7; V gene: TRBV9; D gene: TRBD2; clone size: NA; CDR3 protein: CASSVDPLATSGRGEQYF; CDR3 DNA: TGTGCCAGCAGCGTAGACCCACTCGCGACTAGCGGGAGAGGCGAGCAGTACTTC
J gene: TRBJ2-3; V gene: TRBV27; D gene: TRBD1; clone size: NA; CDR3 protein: CASSTRTGKGTQYF; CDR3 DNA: TGTGCCAGCAGTACTAGGACAGGGAAAGGTACGCAGTATTTT
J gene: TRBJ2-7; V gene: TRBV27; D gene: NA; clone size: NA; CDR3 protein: CASSPRPRGPSYEQYF; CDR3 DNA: TGTGCCAGCAGTCCGCGACCGCGGGGCCCCTCCTACGAGCAGTACTTC
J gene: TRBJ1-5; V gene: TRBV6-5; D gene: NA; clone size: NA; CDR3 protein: CASSGPGGNQPQHF; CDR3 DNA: TGTGCCAGCAGCGGTCCCGGGGGCAATCAGCCCCAGCATTTT
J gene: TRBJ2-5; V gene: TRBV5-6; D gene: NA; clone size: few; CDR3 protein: CASSLVAGGRETQYF; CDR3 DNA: TGTGCCAGCAGCTTGGTTGCCGGGGGGCGAGAGACCCAGTACTTC
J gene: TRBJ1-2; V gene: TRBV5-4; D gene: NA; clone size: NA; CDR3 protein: CASSLAQDPYGYTF; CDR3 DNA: TGTGCCAGCAGCTTGGCCCAGGATCCCTATGGCTACACCTTC
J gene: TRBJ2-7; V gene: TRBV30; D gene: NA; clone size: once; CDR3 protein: CAWDRSYEQYF; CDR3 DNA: TGTGCCTGGGACAGGTCCTACGAGCAGTACTTC
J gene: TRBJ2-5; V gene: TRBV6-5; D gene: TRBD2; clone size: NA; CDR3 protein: CASSYVGTNQETQYF; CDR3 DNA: TGTGCCAGCAGTTACGTCGGGACTAACCAAGAGACCCAGTACTTC
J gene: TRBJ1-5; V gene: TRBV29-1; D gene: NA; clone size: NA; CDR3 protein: CSVGPGSNQPQHF; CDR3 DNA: TGCAGCGTAGGGCCGGGGAGCAATCAGCCCCAGCATTTT
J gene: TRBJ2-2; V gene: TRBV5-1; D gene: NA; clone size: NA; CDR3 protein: CASSLGRQAGELFF; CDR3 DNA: TGCGCCAGCAGCTTGGGGCGACAGGCCGGGGAGCTGTTTTTT
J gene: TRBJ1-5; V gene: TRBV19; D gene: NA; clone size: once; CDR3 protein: CASRGAVFNQPQHF; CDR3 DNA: TGTGCCAGTAGGGGGGCGGTCTTTAATCAGCCCCAGCATTTT
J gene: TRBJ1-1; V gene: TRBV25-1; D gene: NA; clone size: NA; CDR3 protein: CASSSNWNTEAFF; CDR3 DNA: TGTGCCAGCAGTTCCAATTGGAACACTGAAGCTTTCTTT
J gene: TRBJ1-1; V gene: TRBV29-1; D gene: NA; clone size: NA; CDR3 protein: CSGQPPGDYTEAFF; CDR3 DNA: TGCAGCGGACAGCCTCCTGGGGATTACACTGAAGCTTTCTTT
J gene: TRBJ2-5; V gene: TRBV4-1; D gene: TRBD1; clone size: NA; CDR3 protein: CASSQSGGQGETQYF; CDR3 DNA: TGCGCCAGCAGCCAATCTGGAGGACAGGGAGAGACCCAGTACTTC
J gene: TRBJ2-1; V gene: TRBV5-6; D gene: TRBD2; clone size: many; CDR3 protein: CASSSGASGHYNEQFF; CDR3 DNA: TGTGCCAGCAGCAGTGGCGCTAGCGGACACTACAATGAGCAGTTCTTC
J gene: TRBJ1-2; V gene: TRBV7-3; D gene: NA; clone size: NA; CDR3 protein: CASRQSVAANYGYTF; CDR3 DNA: TGTGCCAGCAGGCAGTCGGTGGCGGCGAACTATGGCTACACCTTC
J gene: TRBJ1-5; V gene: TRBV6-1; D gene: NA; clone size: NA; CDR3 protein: CASIGTGYQPQHF; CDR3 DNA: TGTGCCAGCATTGGTACCGGTTATCAGCCCCAGCATTTT
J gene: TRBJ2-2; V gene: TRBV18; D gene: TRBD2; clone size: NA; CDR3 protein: CASSPPGRDTGELFF; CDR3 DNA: TGTGCCAGCTCACCCCCAGGGAGGGACACCGGGGAGCTGTTTTTT
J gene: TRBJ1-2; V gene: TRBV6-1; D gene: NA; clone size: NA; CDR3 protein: CASSGVAGSRYGYTF; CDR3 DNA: TGTGCCAGCAGTGGGGTGGCAGGGTCAAGGTATGGCTACACCTTC
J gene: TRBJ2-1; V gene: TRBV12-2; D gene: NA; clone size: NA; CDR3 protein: CASRLGGDPPNEQFF; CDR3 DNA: TGTGCAAGTCGCTTGGGGGGGGACCCACCCAATGAGCAGTTCTTC
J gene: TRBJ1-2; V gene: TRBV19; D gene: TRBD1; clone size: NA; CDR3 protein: CASSMLAGGEFGYTF; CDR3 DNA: TGTGCCAGTAGTATGTTGGCAGGGGGCGAGTTTGGCTACACCTTC
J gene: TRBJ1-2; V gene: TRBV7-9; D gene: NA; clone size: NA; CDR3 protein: CSSSLGGVNYGYTF; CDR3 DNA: TGTTCCAGCAGCTTAGGGGGAGTTAACTATGGCTACACCTTC
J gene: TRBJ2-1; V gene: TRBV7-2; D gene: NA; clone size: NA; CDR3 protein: CASSSSGNEQFF; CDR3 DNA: TGTGCCAGCAGCTCAAGCGGCAATGAGCAGTTCTTC
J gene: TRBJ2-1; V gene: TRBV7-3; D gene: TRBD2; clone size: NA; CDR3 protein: CASSRSGSGNEQFF; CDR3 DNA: TGTGCCAGCAGCCGTAGCGGGAGTGGGAATGAGCAGTTCTTC
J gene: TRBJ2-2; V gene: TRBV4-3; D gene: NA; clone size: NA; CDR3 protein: CASSQGQTHTGELFF; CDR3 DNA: TGCGCCAGCAGCCAAGGACAGACGCACACCGGGGAGCTGTTTTTT
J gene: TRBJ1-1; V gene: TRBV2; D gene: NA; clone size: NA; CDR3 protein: CASARVAGHTEAFF; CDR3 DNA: TGTGCCAGCGCCCGAGTTGCAGGGCACACTGAAGCTTTCTTT
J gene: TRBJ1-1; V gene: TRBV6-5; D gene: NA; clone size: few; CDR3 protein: CASSYPAGTEAFF; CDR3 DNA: TGTGCCAGCAGTTACCCAGCGGGCACTGAAGCTTTCTTT
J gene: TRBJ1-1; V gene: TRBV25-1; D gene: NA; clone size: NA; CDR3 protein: CASSHPFGGTEAFF; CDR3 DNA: TGTGCCAGCAGTCACCCTTTTGGGGGGACTGAAGCTTTCTTT
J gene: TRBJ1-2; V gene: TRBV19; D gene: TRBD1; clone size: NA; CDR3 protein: CASSSNFWSTGANYGYTF; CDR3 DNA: TGTGCCAGTAGTTCCAACTTTTGGTCGACAGGGGCTAACTATGGCTACACCTTC
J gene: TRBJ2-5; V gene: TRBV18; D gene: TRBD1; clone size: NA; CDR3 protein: CASSPPRSGAQGATRETQYF; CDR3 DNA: TGTGCCAGCTCACCACCAAGATCCGGGGCGCAGGGGGCGACGAGAGAGACCCAGTACTTC
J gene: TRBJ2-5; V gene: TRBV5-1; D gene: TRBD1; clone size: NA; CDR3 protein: CASSSSGTGQETQYF; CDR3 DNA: TGCGCCAGCAGCTCCTCGGGGACAGGGCAAGAGACCCAGTACTTC
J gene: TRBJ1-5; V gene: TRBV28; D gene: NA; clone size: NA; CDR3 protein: CASSFGGSSNQPQHF; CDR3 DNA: TGTGCCAGCAGTTTTGGAGGGAGTAGCAATCAGCCCCAGCATTTT
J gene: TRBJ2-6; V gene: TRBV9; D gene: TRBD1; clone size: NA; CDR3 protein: CASSVPSTGLPGANVLTF; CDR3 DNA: TGTGCCAGCAGCGTACCTTCGACAGGGCTGCCTGGGGCCAACGTCCTGACTTTC
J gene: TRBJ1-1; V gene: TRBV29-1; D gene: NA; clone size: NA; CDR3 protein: CSVEGGGVRGPQNTEAFF; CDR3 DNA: TGCAGCGTTGAGGGGGGTGGGGTAAGGGGACCACAGAACACTGAAGCTTTCTTT
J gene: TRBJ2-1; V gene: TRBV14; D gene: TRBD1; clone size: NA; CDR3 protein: CASSHLQGYNEQFF; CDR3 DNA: TGTGCCAGCAGCCATCTACAGGGGTACAATGAGCAGTTCTTC
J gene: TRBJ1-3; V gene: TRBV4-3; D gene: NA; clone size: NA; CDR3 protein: CASSQASFLGNTIYF; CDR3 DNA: TGCGCCAGCAGCCAAGCATCATTTCTAGGAAACACCATATATTTT
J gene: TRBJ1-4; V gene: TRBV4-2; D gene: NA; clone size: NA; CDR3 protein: CASSQDFPGATNEKLFF; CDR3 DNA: TGTGCCAGCAGCCAAGACTTTCCTGGAGCAACTAATGAAAAACTGTTTTTT
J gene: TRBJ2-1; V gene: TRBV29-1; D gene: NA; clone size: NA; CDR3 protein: CSVVTGRIYNEQFF; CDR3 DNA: TGCAGCGTTGTTACTGGGAGGATCTACAATGAGCAGTTCTTC
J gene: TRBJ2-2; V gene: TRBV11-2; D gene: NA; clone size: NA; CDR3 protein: CASSSSVPNTGELFF; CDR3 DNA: TGTGCCAGCAGTTCCAGCGTACCGAACACCGGGGAGCTGTTTTTT
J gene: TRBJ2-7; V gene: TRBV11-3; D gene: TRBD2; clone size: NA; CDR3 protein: CASSALSGSNYEQYF; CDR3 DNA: TGTGCCAGCAGCGCCCTTAGCGGGAGTAACTACGAGCAGTACTTC
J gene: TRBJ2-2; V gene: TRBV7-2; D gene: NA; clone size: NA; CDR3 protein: CASSLQIANTGELFF; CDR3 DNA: TGTGCCAGCAGCTTACAGATCGCCAACACCGGGGAGCTGTTTTTT
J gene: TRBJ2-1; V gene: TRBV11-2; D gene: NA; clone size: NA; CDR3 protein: CASSLDLSVLYYNEQFF; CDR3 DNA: TGTGCCAGCAGCTTAGATCTGTCAGTACTATACTACAATGAGCAGTTCTTC
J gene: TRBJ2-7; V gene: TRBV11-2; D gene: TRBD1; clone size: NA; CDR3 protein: CASSFAGTGYYEQYF; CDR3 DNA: TGTGCCAGCAGCTTCGCAGGGACAGGATACTACGAGCAGTACTTC
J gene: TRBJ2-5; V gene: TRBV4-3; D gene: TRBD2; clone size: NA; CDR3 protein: CASSRVAGGGGETQYF; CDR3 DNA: TGCGCCAGCAGCCGGGTAGCGGGAGGGGGGGGAGAGACCCAGTACTTC
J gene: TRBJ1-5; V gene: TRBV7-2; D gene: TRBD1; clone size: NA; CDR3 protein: CASSIGQGGYNQPQHF; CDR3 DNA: TGTGCCAGCAGCATCGGACAGGGGGGATACAATCAGCCCCAGCATTTT